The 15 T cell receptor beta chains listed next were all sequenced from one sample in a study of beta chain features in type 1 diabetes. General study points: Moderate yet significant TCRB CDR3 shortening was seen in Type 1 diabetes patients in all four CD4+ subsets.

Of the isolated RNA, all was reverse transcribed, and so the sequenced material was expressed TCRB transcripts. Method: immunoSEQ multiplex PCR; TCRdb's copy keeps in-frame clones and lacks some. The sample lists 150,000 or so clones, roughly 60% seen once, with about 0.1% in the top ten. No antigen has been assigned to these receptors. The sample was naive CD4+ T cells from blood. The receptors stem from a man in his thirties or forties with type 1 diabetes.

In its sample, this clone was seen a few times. This chain's CDR3 is CASGASGRETQYF. The CDR3 DNA reads as TGTGCCAGCGGGGCCAGCGGGCGGGAGACCCAGTACTTC. The gene calls are TRBV25-1 and TRBJ2-5; TRBD2 might be the D (6 bases). The germline gives CDR1 MGHDK, CDR2 SYGVNS. With 8 bases removed from V and 5 bases from J, the gap between germline ends came to 15 bases. This CDR3 has 13 amino acids. The whole variable domain, filled in from reference TRBV25-1 and TRBJ2-5, reads EADIYQTPRYLVIGTGKKITLECSQTMGHDKMYWYQQDPGMELHLIHYSYGVNSTEKGDLSSESTVSRIRTEHFPLTLESARPSHTSQYLCASGASGRETQYFGPGTRLLVL.

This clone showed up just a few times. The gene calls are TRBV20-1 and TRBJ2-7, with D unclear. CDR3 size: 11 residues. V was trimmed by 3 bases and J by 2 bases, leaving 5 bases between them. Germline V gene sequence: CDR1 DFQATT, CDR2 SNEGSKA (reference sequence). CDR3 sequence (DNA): TGCAGTGCTAGTTCCGCCTACGAGCAGTACTTC. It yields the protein CSASSAYEQYF.

CDR3 sequence: CASSEPGPQETQYF. The CDR3 nucleotides are TGTGCCAGCAGTGAACCGGGACCTCAAGAGACCCAGTACTTC. The chain employs TRBV25-1 and TRBJ2-5, with D perhaps given as TRBD1 or TRBD2 (5 bases each). Trimming removed 2 bases from V and 2 bases from J, with 9 bases in between. CDR3 length: 14 amino acids. Germline V gives CDR1 MGHDK, CDR2 SYGVNS. Drawing the rest from reference TRBV25-1 and TRBJ2-5, the complete variable domain is EADIYQTPRYLVIGTGKKITLECSQTMGHDKMYWYQQDPGMELHLIHYSYGVNSTEKGDLSSESTVSRIRTEHFPLTLESARPSHTSQYLCASSEPGPQETQYFGPGTRLLVL.

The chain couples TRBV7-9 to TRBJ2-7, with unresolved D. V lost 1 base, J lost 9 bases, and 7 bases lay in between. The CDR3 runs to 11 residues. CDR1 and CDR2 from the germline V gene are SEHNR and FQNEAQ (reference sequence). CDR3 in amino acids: CASSLERVQYF. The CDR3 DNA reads TGTGCCAGCAGCTTAGAGAGAGTGCAGTACTTC.

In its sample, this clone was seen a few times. CDR3 amino acids: CASSQEWDRVEKLFF. The CDR3 DNA follows: TGTGCCAGCAGCCAAGAATGGGACAGGGTTGAAAAACTGTTTTTT. The rearrangement links TRBV4-2 to TRBJ1-4; 9 nucleotides agree with TRBD1. The V gene's germline CDR1 is LGHNA and CDR2 YNFKEQ. The CDR3 runs 15 residues. Losses at the gene ends were 0 bases for V and 7 bases for J; bases not matched to a gene: 3.

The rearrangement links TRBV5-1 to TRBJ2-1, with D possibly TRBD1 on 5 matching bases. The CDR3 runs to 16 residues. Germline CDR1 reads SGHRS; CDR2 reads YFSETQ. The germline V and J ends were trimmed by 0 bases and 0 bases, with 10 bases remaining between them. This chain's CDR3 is CASSLGQLSSYNEQFF. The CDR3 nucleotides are TGCGCCAGCAGCTTGGGACAGTTAAGCTCCTACAATGAGCAGTTCTTC.

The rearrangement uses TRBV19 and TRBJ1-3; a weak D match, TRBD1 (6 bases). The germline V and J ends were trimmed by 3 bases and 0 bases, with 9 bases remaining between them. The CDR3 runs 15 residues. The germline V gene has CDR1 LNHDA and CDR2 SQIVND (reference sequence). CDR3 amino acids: CASSIGQSSGNTIYF. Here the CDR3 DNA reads TGTGCCAGTAGTATTGGACAGTCCTCTGGAAACACCATATATTTT.

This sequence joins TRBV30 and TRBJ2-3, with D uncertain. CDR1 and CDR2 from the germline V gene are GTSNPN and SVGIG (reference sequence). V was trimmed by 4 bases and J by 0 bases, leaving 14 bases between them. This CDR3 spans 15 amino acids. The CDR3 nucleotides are TGTGCCTGGACTAAATGGCCCTCTAGCACAGATACGCAGTATTTT. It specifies CAWTKWPSSTDTQYF. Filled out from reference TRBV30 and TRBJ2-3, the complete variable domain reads SQTIHQWPATLVQPVGSPLSLECTVEGTSNPNLYWYRQAAGRGLQLLFYSVGIGQISSEVPQNLSASRPQDRQFILSSKKLLLSDSGFYLCAWTKWPSSTDTQYFGPGTRLTVL.

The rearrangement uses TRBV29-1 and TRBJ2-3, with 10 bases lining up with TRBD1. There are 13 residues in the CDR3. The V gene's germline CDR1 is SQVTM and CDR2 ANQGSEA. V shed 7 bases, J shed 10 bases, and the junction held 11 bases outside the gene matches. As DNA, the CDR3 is TGCAGCGGAGGGGACAGGGGTCATAATGCGCAGTATTTT. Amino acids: CSGGDRGHNAQYF.

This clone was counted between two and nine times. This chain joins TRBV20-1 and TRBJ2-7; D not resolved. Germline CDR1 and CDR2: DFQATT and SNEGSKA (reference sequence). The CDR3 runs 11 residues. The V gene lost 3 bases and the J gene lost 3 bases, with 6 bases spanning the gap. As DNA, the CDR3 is TGCAGTGCTAGCTCATTCTACGAGCAGTACTTC. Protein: CSASSFYEQYF.

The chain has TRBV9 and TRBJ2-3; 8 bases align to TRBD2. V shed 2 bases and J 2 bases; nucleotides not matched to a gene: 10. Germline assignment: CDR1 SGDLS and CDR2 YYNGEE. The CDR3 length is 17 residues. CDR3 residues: CASSVSFRGGDTDTQYF. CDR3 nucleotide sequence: TGTGCCAGCAGCGTGTCCTTCCGGGGGGGGGACACAGATACGCAGTATTTT. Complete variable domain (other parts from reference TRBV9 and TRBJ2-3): DSGVTQTPKHLITATGQRVTLRCSPRSGDLSVYWYQQSLDQGLQFLIQYYNGEERAKGNILERFSAQQFPDLHSELNLSSLELGDSALYFCASSVSFRGGDTDTQYFGPGTRLTVL.

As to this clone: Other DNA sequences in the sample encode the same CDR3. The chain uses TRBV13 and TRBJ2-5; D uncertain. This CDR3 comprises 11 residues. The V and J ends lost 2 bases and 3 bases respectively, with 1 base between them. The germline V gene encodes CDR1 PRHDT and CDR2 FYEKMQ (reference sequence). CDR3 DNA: TGTGCCAGCAGCTTAAAAGAGACCCAGTACTTC. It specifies CASSLKETQYF.

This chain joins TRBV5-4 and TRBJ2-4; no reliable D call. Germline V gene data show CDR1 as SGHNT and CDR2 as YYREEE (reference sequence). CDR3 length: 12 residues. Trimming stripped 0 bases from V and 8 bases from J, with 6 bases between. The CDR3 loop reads CASSLDGDIQYF. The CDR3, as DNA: TGTGCCAGCAGCTTGGATGGAGACATTCAGTACTTC.

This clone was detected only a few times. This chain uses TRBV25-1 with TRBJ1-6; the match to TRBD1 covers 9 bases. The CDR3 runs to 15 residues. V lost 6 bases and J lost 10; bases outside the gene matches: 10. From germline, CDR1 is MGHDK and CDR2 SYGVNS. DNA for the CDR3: TGTGCCAGCAGACGCCCGGGACAGGGTGGCTCACCCCTCCACTTT. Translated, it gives CASRRPGQGGSPLHF.

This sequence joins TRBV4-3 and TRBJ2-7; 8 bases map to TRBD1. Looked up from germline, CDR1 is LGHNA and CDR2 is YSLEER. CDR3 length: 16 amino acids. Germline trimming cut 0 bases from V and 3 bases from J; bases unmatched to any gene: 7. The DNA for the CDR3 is TGCGCCAGCAGCCAAGATCGGGGAACAGGGGGCTACGAGCAGTACTTC. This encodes CASSQDRGTGGYEQYF.